This record concerns one TCR beta chain sequence. The target antigen is unknown. Treatment in this sample: some 20 received Ad26.COV2.S at low or high dose, single or two shots; about 5 received placebo; per-sample allocation not given. Following the first vaccine or placebo injection, samples were taken on day 63. Built on an Ad26 vector, the vaccine expressed Wuhan-strain SARS-CoV-2 spike. Germline values: CDR1 WSHSY, CDR2 SAAADI. The CDR3 runs to 11 residues. Trimming cost V 8 bases and J 9 bases, with 11 bases left between them. TCRdb's table, derived via immunoSEQ multiplex PCR, lists solely in-frame clones and lacks some. The table records hundreds of thousands of clones, under 90% of them present only once. These data originate in a study of Ad26.COV2.S vaccination and SARS-CoV-2 variants. Study background: The vaccine Ad26.COV2.S was put into the muscle once, or twice with 56 days between.

Regarding the study as a whole: Considerable breadth of spike-specific CD8+ and CD4+ T cell responses has reportedly been documented following vaccination. Vaccine and placebo groups showed comparable non-spike TCR breadth.

This TCR was recovered from a person between 18 and 60 years old who received the Ad26.COV2.S COVID-19 vaccine or a placebo. The source material was peripheral blood, sampled in a trial of Ad26.COV2.S vaccine versus placebo. The rearrangement links TRBV10-2 to TRBJ2-1; D uncertain. CDR3 in amino acids: CASLGTVEQFF. CDR3 bases: TGCGCCAGCCTAGGTACGGTTGAGCAGTTCTTC.